These 15 T cell receptor beta chains were all obtained from the same sample, sequenced in a study of T cells in women clearing cervical HPV infection. Produced via immunoSEQ multiplex PCR; TCRdb's table is partial and in-frame only. The table for this sample gives approximately 38,000 clones. The sequencing input was blood buffy coat. These receptor sequences come from a woman aged 18-70 years with a cervical HPV16 infection that either progressed to CIN3+ or cleared (not recorded which).

With respect to this clone: The sequence runs out 3 residues before the end of the CDR3; the remainder is reconstructed from the germline J gene. The same CDR3 is also encoded by other DNA sequences in this sample. This chain connects TRBV18 to TRBJ2-1; tentatively, D is TRBD1 (6 bases). V was trimmed by 3 bases and J by 6 bases, leaving 9 bases between them. The CDR3 consists of 13 residues. Germline V gives CDR1 KGHSH, CDR2 LQKENI. Partial CDR3 DNA: TGTGCCAGCTCACCCTCACAGGGCAATGAG. This gives the protein CASSPSQGNE. The CDR3 in its entirety is CASSPSQGNEQFF.

On this clone itself: The read ends 3 residues early relative to the CDR3; the germline J gene fills the gap. The chain uses TRBV9 and TRBJ2-2; no firm D call. Germline assignment: CDR1 SGDLS and CDR2 YYNGEE. The CDR3 length is 13 residues. The CDR3 protein is CASSSHDNSPLFF. The CDR3 DNA, read in part, is TGTGCCAGCAGCTCACATGACAATTCACCG.

Concerning this clone: The CDR3 extends 3 residues past the end of the read, so its final part is completed from the germline J gene. The chain has TRBV5-5 and TRBJ2-3; D possibly uses TRBD1 or TRBD2 (6 bases each). CDR3 length: 14 amino acids. Germline values: CDR1 SGHKS, CDR2 YYEKEE (reference sequence). V was clipped by 3 bases and J by 7 bases, with 15 bases between them. The CDR3: CASSSRQGRNTQYF. The CDR3 bases that were read are TGTGCCAGCAGCTCCCGGCAGGGGAGGAATACG.

Turning to this clone: The read halts 3 residues ahead of the CDR3 end, with the missing end drawn from the germline J gene. The rearrangement links TRBV12-3 or TRBV12-4 to TRBJ2-7, with D tentatively TRBD2 (6 bases). This CDR3 spans 14 amino acids. V lost 3 bases and J 3 bases, leaving 12 bases between the germline ends. The sequenced part of the CDR3 DNA is TGTGCCAGCAGTTTCGGGAGTAGCGTCTACGAG. This sequence encodes CASSFGSSVYE. The entire CDR3 protein reads CASSFGSSVYEQYF.

A note on this clone: The CDR3 end lies 3 residues beyond the end of the read and is filled in from the germline J gene. The genes are TRBV5-6 and TRBJ1-2; D possibly corresponds to TRBD1 (6 bases). With 2 bases removed from V and 5 bases from J, the gap between germline ends came to 13 bases. Looked up from germline, CDR1 is SGHDT and CDR2 is YYEEEE. The CDR3 length is 14 residues. Partial CDR3 DNA: TGTGCCAGCAGCTTACAGGGAACTGGGTATGGC. Translated, it gives CASSLQGTGYG. The CDR3 reads in full as CASSLQGTGYGYTF.

With regard to this clone: The read comes to an end 3 residues before the CDR3 does, leaving the germline J gene to fill in the end. The chain employs TRBV6-2 or TRBV6-3 and TRBJ2-1, with 11 bases matching TRBD2. This CDR3 region has 15 residues. The V and J ends lost 4 bases and 7 bases, in that order; junction bases with no gene match: 6. The V gene's germline CDR1 is MNHEY and CDR2 SVGEGT. The CDR3 bases that were read are TGTGCCAGCAGTTTTTCAACTAGCGGGGGTAATGAG. The encoded protein is CASSFSTSGGNE. In full, the CDR3 reads CASSFSTSGGNEQFF.

Notes on this clone: Coverage ceases 3 residues before the CDR3 finishes, and the germline J gene fills in the end. The chain employs TRBV6-2 or TRBV6-3 and TRBJ2-1; TRBD2 matches at 11 bases. Germline CDR1 reads MNHEY; CDR2 reads SVGEGT. V shed 4 bases and J 9 bases; nucleotides not matched to a gene: 8. This CDR3 comprises 15 residues. CDR3 protein: CASSFVAGGPGEQFF. CDR3 DNA, as far as it was read: TGTGCCAGCAGTTTCGTAGCGGGGGGGCCCGGTGAG.

On this clone itself: The read stops 3 residues short of the end of the CDR3; the missing end is completed from the germline J gene. The chain links TRBV5-1 to TRBJ2-2; TRBD2 matches at 12 bases. Germline V gene lookup returns CDR1 SGHRS and CDR2 YFSETQ. CDR3 length equals 18 residues. V dropped 0 bases and J dropped 3; count of bases not matched to a gene: 6. CDR3 sequence reads: CASSLGQTSGGYTGELFF. The CDR3 DNA, read in part, is TGCGCCAGCAGCTTGGGGCAGACTAGCGGGGGTTACACCGGGGAG.

A remark on this clone: The CDR3 goes on 3 residues after the read ends, and that part is filled in from the germline J gene. The chain is built from TRBV29-1 and TRBJ1-2; D may be TRBD1 (5 bases). Germline CDR1 and CDR2: SQVTM and ANQGSEA. CDR3 size: 12 residues. The covered CDR3 bases are TGCAGCGTTGGTGGGGAGAGGGGCGGC. Its protein is CSVGGERGG. The full CDR3 protein is CSVGGERGGYTF.

For this clone: The read ends 3 residues shy of where the CDR3 ends; the end is completed using the germline J gene. V and J are TRBV3-1 (or the pseudogene TRBV3-2) and TRBJ2-2; D might be TRBD2 (6 bases). V was pared by 1 base and J by 7 bases, with 10 bases between. The CDR3 sequence is 14 residues long. The germline gives CDR1 LGHDT, CDR2 YNNKEL (reference sequence). CDR3: CASSQAGEVGELFF. CDR3 DNA (partial): TGTGCCAGCAGCCAAGCGGGGGAGGTCGGGGAG.

Turning to this clone: The read comes to an end 3 residues before the CDR3 does, leaving the germline J gene to fill in the end. The chain links TRBV5-5 to TRBJ2-5; TRBD1 agrees at 7 bases. CDR3 length: 12 residues. With V trimmed by 2 bases and J by 5 bases, 0 bases remained unmatched. The germline V gene encodes CDR1 SGHKS and CDR2 YYEKEE (reference sequence). The sequenced part of the CDR3 DNA is TGTGCCAGCAGCTTACAGGGGGAGACC. Translated, it gives CASSLQGET. The CDR3 as a whole reads CASSLQGETQYF.

Regarding this clone: The CDR3 end lies 3 residues beyond the end of the read and is filled in from the germline J gene. The chain combines TRBV18 with TRBJ2-7; no reliable D call. Germline CDR1 reads KGHSH; CDR2 reads LQKENI. The CDR3 contains 15 residues. Trimming took off 6 bases at V and 0 bases at J, with 15 bases between the two ends. CDR3 bases read: TGTGCCAGCTCCCACTCTCAAGATAGCTCCTACGAG. It codes for CASSHSQDSSYE. The CDR3 in its entirety is CASSHSQDSSYEQYF.

CDR3 loop: CASSQDFSSPLFF. CDR3 DNA, as far as it was read: TGCGCCAGCAGCCAAGATTTTAGTTCACCA. The chain has TRBV4-1 and TRBJ1-4; D unclear. The CDR3 end falls 3 residues outside the read, so it is completed with the germline J gene. CDR1 and CDR2 (germline): MGHRA, YSYEKL. CDR3 length equals 13 residues.

Turning to this clone: The observed sequence ends 3 residues before the CDR3 terminus, with the missing tail filled in from the germline J gene. The V gene is TRBV19, the J gene TRBJ1-1; D is uncertain. CDR1 and CDR2 (germline): LNHDA, SQIVND (reference sequence). The CDR3 sequence is 11 residues long. V shed 4 bases and J shed 6 bases, with 6 bases lying between them. This chain's CDR3 is CASSRGPEAFF. Partial CDR3 DNA: TGTGCCAGTAGTAGAGGTCCTGAA.

Partial CDR3 DNA: TGCGCCAGCACCCAGACAGTCTTGAAAAACAATGAG. Protein product: CASTQTVLKNNE. In full, the CDR3 reads CASTQTVLKNNEQFF. The chain recombines TRBV5-1 with TRBJ2-1; D possibly corresponds to TRBD1 (5 bases). With the read ending 3 residues before the CDR3 end, the germline J gene is used to fill in that end. The CDR3 is 15 residues long. Germline V gives CDR1 SGHRS, CDR2 YFSETQ. With 6 bases removed from V and 5 bases from J, the gap between germline ends came to 18 bases.